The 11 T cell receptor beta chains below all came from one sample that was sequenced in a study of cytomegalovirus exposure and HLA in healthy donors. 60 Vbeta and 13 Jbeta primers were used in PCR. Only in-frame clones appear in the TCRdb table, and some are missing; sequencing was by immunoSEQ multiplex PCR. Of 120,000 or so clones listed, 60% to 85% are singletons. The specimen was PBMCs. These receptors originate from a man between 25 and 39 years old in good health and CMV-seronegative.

The CDR3 DNA reads as TGCGCCAGCAGCCCGGGACAGACTTCAAACACTGAAGCTTTCTTT. Its protein is CASSPGQTSNTEAFF. The chain links TRBV5-1 to TRBJ1-1; TRBD1 agrees at 7 bases. V was pared by 4 bases and J by 2 bases, with 8 bases of the junction left unmatched. The CDR3 has 15 residues. Germline V gene sequence: CDR1 SGHRS, CDR2 YFSETQ.

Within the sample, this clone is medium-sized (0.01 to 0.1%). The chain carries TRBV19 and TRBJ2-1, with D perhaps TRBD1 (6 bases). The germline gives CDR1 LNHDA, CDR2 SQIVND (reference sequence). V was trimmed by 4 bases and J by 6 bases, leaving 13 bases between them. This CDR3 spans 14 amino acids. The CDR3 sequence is CASSKGVAGNEQFF. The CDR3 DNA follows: TGTGCCAGTAGTAAGGGGGTGGCGGGCAATGAGCAGTTCTTC.

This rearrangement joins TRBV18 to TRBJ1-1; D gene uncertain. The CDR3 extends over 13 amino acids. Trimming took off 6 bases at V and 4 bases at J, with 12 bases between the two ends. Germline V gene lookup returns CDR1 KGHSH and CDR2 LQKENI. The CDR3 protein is CASSQLPFTEAFF. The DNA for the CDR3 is TGTGCCAGCTCTCAACTGCCTTTCACTGAAGCTTTCTTT.

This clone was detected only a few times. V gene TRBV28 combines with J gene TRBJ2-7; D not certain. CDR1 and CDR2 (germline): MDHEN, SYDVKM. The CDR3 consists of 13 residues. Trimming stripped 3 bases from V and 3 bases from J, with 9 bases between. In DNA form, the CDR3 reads TGTGCCAGCAGTTTCGAGATAGTCTACGAGCAGTACTTC. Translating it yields CASSFEIVYEQYF.

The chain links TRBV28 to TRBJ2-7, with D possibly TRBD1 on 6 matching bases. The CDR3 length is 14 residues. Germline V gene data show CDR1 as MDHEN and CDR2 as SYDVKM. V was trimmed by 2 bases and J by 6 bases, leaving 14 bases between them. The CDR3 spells CASSLDGQGSEQYF. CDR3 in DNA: TGTGCCAGCAGTTTAGACGGGCAGGGGAGCGAGCAGTACTTC.

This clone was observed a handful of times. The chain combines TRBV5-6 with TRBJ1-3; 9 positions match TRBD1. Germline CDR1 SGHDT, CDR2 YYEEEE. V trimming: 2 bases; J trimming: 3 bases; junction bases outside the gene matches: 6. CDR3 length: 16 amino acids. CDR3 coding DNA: TGTGCCAGCAGCTTTGGGACAGGGACACTTGGAAACACCATATATTTT. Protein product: CASSFGTGTLGNTIYF.

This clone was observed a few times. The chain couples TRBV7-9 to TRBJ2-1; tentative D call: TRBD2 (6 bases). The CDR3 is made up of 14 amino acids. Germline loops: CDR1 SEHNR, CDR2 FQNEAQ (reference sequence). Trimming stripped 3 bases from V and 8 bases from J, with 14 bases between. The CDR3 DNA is TGTGCCAGCAGCTTGACTAGTACGGGCGATGAGCAGTTCTTC. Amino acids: CASSLTSTGDEQFF.

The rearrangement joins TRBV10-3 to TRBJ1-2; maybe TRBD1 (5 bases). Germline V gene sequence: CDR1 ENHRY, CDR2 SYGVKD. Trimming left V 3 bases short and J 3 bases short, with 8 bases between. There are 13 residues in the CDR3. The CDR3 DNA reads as TGTGCCATCAGTGATACAGGAGACTATGGCTACACCTTC. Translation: CAISDTGDYGYTF.

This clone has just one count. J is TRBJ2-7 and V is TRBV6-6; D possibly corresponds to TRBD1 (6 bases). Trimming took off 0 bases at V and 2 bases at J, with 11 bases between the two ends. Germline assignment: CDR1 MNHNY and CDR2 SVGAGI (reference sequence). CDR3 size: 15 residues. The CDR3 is CASSYSTAGAYEQYF. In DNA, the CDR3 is TGTGCCAGCAGTTACTCGACGGCAGGGGCCTACGAGCAGTACTTC.

DNA for the CDR3: TGTGCCTGGAGCGTCCAGAGGCCGGAAAACATTCAGTACTTC. Its translation is CAWSVQRPENIQYF. This rearrangement joins TRBV30 to TRBJ2-4; D gene ambiguous. The CDR3 is 14 residues long. Deletions cut 3 bases from V and 5 bases from J, with 14 bases between. Germline V CDR1 and CDR2: GTSNPN, SVGIG (reference sequence).

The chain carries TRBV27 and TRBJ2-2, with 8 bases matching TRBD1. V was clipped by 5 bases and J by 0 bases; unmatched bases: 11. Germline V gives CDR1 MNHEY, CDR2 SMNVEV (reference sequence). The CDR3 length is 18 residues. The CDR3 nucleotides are TGTGCCAGCAGTCCCCTCCTCCGACAGGGGACGAACACCGGGGAGCTGTTTTTT. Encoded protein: CASSPLLRQGTNTGELFF.